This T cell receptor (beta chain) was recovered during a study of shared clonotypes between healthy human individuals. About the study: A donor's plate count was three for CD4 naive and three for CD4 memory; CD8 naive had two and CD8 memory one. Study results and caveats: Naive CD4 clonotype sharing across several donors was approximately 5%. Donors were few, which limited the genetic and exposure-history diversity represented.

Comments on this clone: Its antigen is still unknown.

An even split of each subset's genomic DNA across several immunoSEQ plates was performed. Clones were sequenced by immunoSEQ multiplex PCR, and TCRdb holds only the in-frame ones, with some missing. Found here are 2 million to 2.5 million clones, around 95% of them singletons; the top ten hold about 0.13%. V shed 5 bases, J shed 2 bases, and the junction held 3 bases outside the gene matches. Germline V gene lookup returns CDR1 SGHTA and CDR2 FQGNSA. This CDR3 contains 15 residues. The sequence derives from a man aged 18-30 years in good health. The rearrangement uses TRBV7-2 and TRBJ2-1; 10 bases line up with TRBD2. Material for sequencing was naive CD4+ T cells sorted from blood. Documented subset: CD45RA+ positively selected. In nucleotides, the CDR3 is TGTGCCAGCAGCCCCGGGACTAGCGCCTACAATGAGCAGTTCTTC. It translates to CASSPGTSAYNEQFF. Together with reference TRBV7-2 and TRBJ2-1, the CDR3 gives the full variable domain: GAGVSQSPSNKVTEKGKDVELRCDPISGHTALYWYRQSLGQGLEFLIYFQGNSAPDKSGLPSDRFSAERTGGSVSTLTIQRTQQEDSAVYLCASSPGTSAYNEQFFGPGTRLTVL.